The rows below give T cell receptor beta chains drawn from one sample of a study of cytomegalovirus exposure and HLA in healthy donors. This table comes from immunoSEQ multiplex PCR, and its TCRdb copy is limited to in-frame clones, with some not included. The repertoire holds about 110,000 clones, with 75% as singletons. The sample was PBMCs. Receptors originate from a male donor in good health and CMV-seropositive. Each CDR3 is given with its conserved first and last residue. D genes are given only for firm matches. Clone size, where shown, is once, few, many, or a class for clones that have expanded.

TGTGCCAGCCGCCCCCCGGGACTAGCGGGAGTGAACGAGCAGTACTTC	CASRPPGLAGVNEQYF	TRBD2	-	TRBV28	TRBJ2-7
TGTGCCAGCAGTTTATTGGGGGGTAACTATGGCTACACCTTC	CASSLLGGNYGYTF	-	few	TRBV28	TRBJ1-2
TGTGCCAGCAGCCCCATATTGACAGGGTCGGTTGAGACCCAGTACTTC	CASSPILTGSVETQYF	-	-	TRBV21-1	TRBJ2-5
TGTGCCACAGGAGCGGACAGGGCTGGGGAAGCTTTCTTT	CATGADRAGEAFF	TRBD1	-	TRBV7-2	TRBJ1-1
TGTGCCAGCAGAACAGGGTGGCCGAACACCGGGGAGCTGTTTTTT	CASRTGWPNTGELFF	-	-	TRBV6-5	TRBJ2-2
TGTGCCAGCAGCTTTGACAGGGGTGTGACTGAAGCTTTCTTT	CASSFDRGVTEAFF	TRBD1	few	TRBV5-4	TRBJ1-1
TGTGCCAGCAGTTGGAGTGAGACCGGGGAGCTGTTTTTT	CASSWSETGELFF	-	few	TRBV6-5	TRBJ2-2
TGTGCCAGCATCCAGGGGGCCACCGGGGAGCTGTTTTTT	CASIQGATGELFF	TRBD1	-	TRBV25-1	TRBJ2-2
TGTGCCAGCAGCACCCCTACTAGCGGGGGGGCCTACGAGCAGTACTTC	CASSTPTSGGAYEQYF	TRBD2	-	TRBV13	TRBJ2-7
TGTGCCTGGAGTATGTCAGACACAGATACGCAGTATTTT	CAWSMSDTDTQYF	-	-	TRBV30	TRBJ2-3
TGTGCCAGCAGCCATGGACAGGGGGCCAACACCGGGGAGCTGTTTTTT	CASSHGQGANTGELFF	TRBD1	-	TRBV4-2	TRBJ2-2
TGTGCCAGCAGTGAACAACAGGGGGGGAATCAGCCCCAGCATTTT	CASSEQQGGNQPQHF	TRBD1	-	TRBV6-1	TRBJ1-5
TGCGCCAGCAGCTGGGAGTCAGGGGGAGCCAAAAACATTCAGTACTTC	CASSWESGGAKNIQYF	TRBD1	few	TRBV5-1	TRBJ2-4
TGTGCCTCTCAGGGGAATGGCTACACCTTC	CASQGNGYTF	-	-	TRBV9	TRBJ1-2
TGTGCCAGCAGCCGAAACCCCTGGACAGAGAAAAGACCAGGCAATCAGCCCCAGCATTTT	CASSRNPWTEKRPGNQPQHF	-	-	TRBV11-3	TRBJ1-5
TGTGCCAGCAGTTATTTAGGTGGGAGGGCCTACAATGAGCAGTTCTTC	CASSYLGGRAYNEQFF	TRBD2	few	TRBV6-5	TRBJ2-1
TGCGCCAGCAGCCAAGGGGGGACTAGCAACAATGAGCAGTTCTTC	CASSQGGTSNNEQFF	TRBD2	once	TRBV4-3	TRBJ2-1
TGTGCCAGCAGCCGACGGGACTCAATGAATGAGCAGTTCTTC	CASSRRDSMNEQFF	-	-	TRBV7-2	TRBJ2-1
TGTGCCAGCAGCCGGACTAGCGGGAGGAGGGCCACAGATACGCAGTATTTT	CASSRTSGRRATDTQYF	TRBD2	-	TRBV7-9	TRBJ2-3
TGTGCCATCAGTGCGAGTCTAGCGGGAGCTGTTTACGAGCAGTACTTC	CAISASLAGAVYEQYF	TRBD2	-	TRBV10-3	TRBJ2-7